A single sample is the source of the 9 T cell receptor beta chains below, sequenced in a study of T cell changes during pregnancy in multiple sclerosis. Here immunoSEQ multiplex PCR was the method, and the copy in TCRdb shows in-frame clones only, minus some. The sample lists tens of thousands of clones; roughly 94% were seen once. The specimen was CD4+ T cells from peripheral blood mononuclear cells, collected in the second trimester of pregnancy. These receptors came from a female donor with multiple sclerosis, enrolled in a pregnancy study.

The V gene is TRBV6-1, the J gene TRBJ1-2; D gene uncertain. This CDR3 is 14 amino acids long. Trimming left V 5 bases short and J 7 bases short, with 17 bases between. Germline V gene lookup returns CDR1 MNHNS and CDR2 SASEGT. Here the CDR3 DNA reads TGTGCCAGCAGTTGGGCCACGATCGGAGGTGGCTACACCTTC. Its protein is CASSWATIGGGYTF.

The chain combines TRBV11-1 with TRBJ2-1; D possibly corresponds to TRBD2 (6 bases). The CDR3 is 17 residues long. V was pared by 5 bases and J by 9 bases, with 26 bases between. Per the germline V gene, CDR1 is SGHAT and CDR2 is FQDESV (reference sequence). The CDR3 here is CASSAALIGTPRGEQFF. Written as DNA, the CDR3 is TGTGCCAGCAGCGCCGCTCTCATAGGGACTCCCCGAGGTGAGCAGTTCTTC.

This sequence joins TRBV30 and TRBJ1-5; a weak D match, TRBD1 (5 bases). The CDR3 sequence is 13 residues long. V lost 2 bases to trimming and J lost 5 bases, with 10 bases between them. Germline lookup yields CDR1 GTSNPN and CDR2 SVGIG (reference sequence). CDR3 in DNA: TGTGCCTGGAGTCAGGGTGTCGATCAGCCCCAGCATTTT. It yields the protein CAWSQGVDQPQHF.

The chain couples TRBV6-5 to TRBJ2-1; D may be TRBD1 (5 bases). The V gene's germline CDR1 is MNHEY and CDR2 SVGAGI. V was shortened by 2 bases and J by 10 bases, with 18 bases between the two germline ends. This CDR3 comprises 15 residues. The CDR3 sequence is CASSYITQGPREQFF. The CDR3 DNA is TGTGCCAGCAGTTACATCACTCAGGGTCCTCGGGAGCAGTTCTTC.

CDR3 coding DNA: TGCGCCAGCAGTAAGGACAGGGCTCTCACTGAAGCTTTCTTT. This sequence encodes CASSKDRALTEAFF. The V and J genes are TRBV5-1 and TRBJ1-1; TRBD1 matches at 8 bases. V dropped 5 bases and J dropped 4; count of bases not matched to a gene: 7. Germline V CDR1 and CDR2: SGHRS, YFSETQ. There are 14 residues in the CDR3.

This rearrangement joins TRBV7-2 to TRBJ1-2, with 8 bases identical to TRBD1. The V and J ends lost 4 bases and 3 bases, in that order; junction bases with no gene match: 4. This CDR3 spans 14 amino acids. Looked up from germline, CDR1 is SGHTA and CDR2 is FQGNSA. The DNA for the CDR3 is TGTGCCAGCAGCTCGGACAGGGCCGACTATGGCTACACCTTC. This sequence encodes CASSSDRADYGYTF.

The gene calls are TRBV28 and TRBJ1-4; possible D gene TRBD1, 6 bases. Germline-derived CDR1 and CDR2 are MDHEN and SYDVKM. The CDR3 totals 15 residues. Trimming shortened V by 4 bases and J by 3 bases, and 12 bases separated the two germline ends. DNA of the CDR3: TGTGCCAGCAGTTCGGACAGCCGATCTAATGAAAAACTGTTTTTT. The encoded protein is CASSSDSRSNEKLFF.

The chain is built from TRBV19 and TRBJ2-6, with TRBD1 matching over 7 bases. Losses at the gene ends were 1 base for V and 0 bases for J; bases not matched to a gene: 3. CDR3 length equals 17 residues. Germline values: CDR1 LNHDA, CDR2 SQIVND (reference sequence). CDR3 nucleotides: TGTGCCAGTAGTATAGGACAGGGCCCCTCTGGGGCCAACGTCCTGACTTTC. This gives the protein CASSIGQGPSGANVLTF. Drawing the rest from reference TRBV19 and TRBJ2-6, the complete variable domain is DGGITQSPKYLFRKEGQNVTLSCEQNLNHDAMYWYRQDPGQGLRLIYYSQIVNDFQKGDIAEGYSVSREKKESFPLTVTSAQKNPTAFYLCASSIGQGPSGANVLTFGAGSRLTVL.

The J gene is TRBJ2-1, the V gene TRBV2, with TRBD2 matching over 10 bases. The germline V gene has CDR1 SNHLY and CDR2 FYNNEI. Trimming took 5 bases from V and 7 from J; bases not matched to a gene: 8. The CDR3 spans 15 residues. The CDR3 bases are TGTGCCAGCAGTCTTGGACTAGCGGAGGCGAATGAGCAGTTCTTC. It translates to CASSLGLAEANEQFF. Combining the CDR3 with reference TRBV2 and TRBJ2-1 gives the whole variable domain EPEVTQTPSHQVTQMGQEVILRCVPISNHLYFYWYRQILGQKVEFLVSFYNNEISEKSEIFDDQFSVERPDGSNFTLKIRSTKLEDSAMYFCASSLGLAEANEQFFGPGTRLTVL.